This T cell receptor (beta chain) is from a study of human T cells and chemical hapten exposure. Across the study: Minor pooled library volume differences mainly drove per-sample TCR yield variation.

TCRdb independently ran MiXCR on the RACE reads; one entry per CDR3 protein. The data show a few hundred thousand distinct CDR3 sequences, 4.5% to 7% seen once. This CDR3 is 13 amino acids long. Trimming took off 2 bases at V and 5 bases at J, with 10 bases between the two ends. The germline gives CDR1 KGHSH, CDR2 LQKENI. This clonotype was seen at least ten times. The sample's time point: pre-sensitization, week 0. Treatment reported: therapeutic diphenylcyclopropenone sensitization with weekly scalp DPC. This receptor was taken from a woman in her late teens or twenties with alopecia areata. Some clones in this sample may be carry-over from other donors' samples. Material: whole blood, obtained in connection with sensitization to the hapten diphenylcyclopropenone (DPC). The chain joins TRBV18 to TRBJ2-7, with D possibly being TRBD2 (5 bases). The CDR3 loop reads CASSPSEGNEQYF. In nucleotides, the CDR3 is TGTGCCAGCTCACCAAGCGAGGGAAACGAGCAGTACTTC.